Listed here are 28 T cell receptor beta chains from one sample, sequenced in a study of T cell changes during pregnancy in multiple sclerosis. Clones were read by immunoSEQ multiplex PCR, and TCRdb kept only the in-frame ones, dropping some. In the table there are around 62,000 clones, 80% to 90% of which are singletons. The sequences come from peripheral blood, collected in the first trimester of pregnancy. These TCRs come from a female donor with multiple sclerosis, enrolled in a pregnancy study.

The chain recombines TRBV4-1 with TRBJ2-3; D remains unclear. Trimming took off 0 bases at V and 3 bases at J, with 4 bases between the two ends. Germline lookup yields CDR1 MGHRA and CDR2 YSYEKL. This CDR3 comprises 13 residues. The CDR3 nucleotides are TGCGCCAGCAGCCAAGACGGTACAGATACGCAGTATTTT. Encoded protein: CASSQDGTDTQYF.

This clone has a single count. This chain uses TRBV4-2 with TRBJ2-1, with D tentatively TRBD2 (6 bases). V was clipped by 2 bases and J by 9 bases, with 17 bases between them. The V gene's germline CDR1 is LGHNA and CDR2 YNFKEQ. CDR3 length: 15 residues. Here the CDR3 reads CASSQTTSEFGEQFF. CDR3 nucleotides: TGTGCCAGCAGCCAAACGACTAGTGAGTTCGGTGAGCAGTTCTTC.

This clone was observed a single time. An end of the junction differs from the germline gene, which may be a read error. The rearrangement uses TRBV27 and TRBJ1-2; the match to TRBD1 covers 9 bases. This CDR3 region has 16 residues. The germline gives CDR1 MNHEY, CDR2 SMNVEV (reference sequence). CDR3: CASSLGQGRTNYGYTF. The DNA of the CDR3 is TGTGCCAGCTCTCTCGGACAGGGGAGAACTAATTATGGCTACACCTTC.

The V call is TRBV7-2, the J call TRBJ1-1, with D maybe TRBD1 (6 bases). From germline, CDR1 is SGHTA and CDR2 FQGNSA. V gave up 4 bases and J gave up 5 bases, with 8 bases separating them. The CDR3 runs to 12 residues. CDR3 in amino acids: CASSSQGTEAFF. CDR3 coding DNA: TGTGCCAGCAGCTCACAGGGTACTGAAGCTTTCTTT. Full variable domain (missing parts from reference TRBV7-2 and TRBJ1-1): GAGVSQSPSNKVTEKGKDVELRCDPISGHTALYWYRQSLGQGLEFLIYFQGNSAPDKSGLPSDRFSAERTGGSVSTLTIQRTQQEDSAVYLCASSSQGTEAFFGQGTRLTVV.

The rearrangement joins TRBV10-1 to TRBJ1-2, with 7 bases aligning to TRBD1. J lost 3 bases, V lost 4 bases, and 2 bases had no gene match. Germline-derived CDR1 and CDR2 are WNHNN and SYGVQD (reference sequence). There are 13 residues in the CDR3. CDR3 amino acids: CASSVTGDYGYTF. The CDR3 region has the DNA TGCGCCAGCAGTGTTACAGGGGACTATGGCTACACCTTC.

The V gene is TRBV5-6, the J gene TRBJ1-2, with D unresolved. This CDR3 has 14 amino acids. V was cut by 7 bases and J by 8 bases, with 21 bases left in between. Per germline, CDR1 SGHDT and CDR2 YYEEEE. CDR3 sequence reads: CASRPETATGGYTF. The CDR3 DNA follows: TGTGCCAGCCGCCCCGAAACCGCTACGGGAGGCTACACCTTC.

The rearrangement links TRBV5-8 to TRBJ1-5, with D perhaps matching TRBD1 (6 bases). V was shortened by 0 bases and J by 4 bases, with 11 bases between the two germline ends. The CDR3 has 15 amino acids. Per germline, CDR1 SGHTS and CDR2 YDEGEE. The CDR3 spells CASSLAAGANQPQHF. The CDR3 region has the DNA TGTGCCAGCAGCTTGGCGGCAGGGGCTAATCAGCCCCAGCATTTT.

V gene TRBV18 combines with J gene TRBJ2-7; 9 bases are shared with TRBD1. The V segment lost 6 bases and the J segment 6 bases; nucleotides outside the gene matches: 6. The V gene's germline CDR1 is KGHSH and CDR2 LQKENI. This CDR3 spans 13 amino acids. CDR3 DNA: TGTGCCAGCTCTCTACAGGGGGCGGGCGAGCAGTACTTC. It codes for CASSLQGAGEQYF.

This clone showed up just a few times. This chain uses TRBV7-2 with TRBJ2-5; 7 bases are a match to TRBD2. V shed 2 bases and J 3 bases; nucleotides not matched to a gene: 6. Germline-derived CDR1 and CDR2 are SGHTA and FQGNSA. This CDR3 is built from 15 residues. The CDR3 reads CASSLWASGEETQYF. The CDR3 bases are TGTGCCAGCAGCTTATGGGCTAGCGGCGAAGAGACCCAGTACTTC.

CDR3 residues: CASSRTGAGELFF. CDR3 bases: TGTGCCAGCAGCCGGACAGGGGCCGGGGAGCTGTTTTTT. This chain connects TRBV7-9 to TRBJ2-2, with TRBD1 matching over 9 bases. V lost 5 bases and J lost 6; bases outside the gene matches: 1. Germline-derived CDR1 and CDR2 are SEHNR and FQNEAQ (reference sequence). The CDR3 is made up of 13 amino acids.

This sequence joins TRBV7-9 and TRBJ2-4, with D possibly matching TRBD1 (5 bases). This CDR3 comprises 17 residues. The V gene lost 3 bases and the J gene lost 8 bases, with 23 bases spanning the gap. Germline CDR1 SEHNR, CDR2 FQNEAQ (reference sequence). CDR3 residues: CASSFGAHSPPWDIQYF. CDR3 sequence (DNA): TGTGCCAGCAGCTTTGGGGCTCACTCCCCACCATGGGACATTCAGTACTTC.

This clone has a handful of counts. This sequence joins TRBV6-6 and TRBJ2-7; TRBD1 is a possible D gene (6 bases). Germline loops: CDR1 MNHNY, CDR2 SVGAGI (reference sequence). This CDR3 is built from 14 residues. Trimming removed 6 bases from V and 0 bases from J, with 12 bases in between. CDR3 sequence reads: CASSLGQYSYEQYF. For the CDR3, the DNA is TGTGCCAGCAGCCTCGGACAGTACTCCTACGAGCAGTACTTC.

The V gene is TRBV4-2, the J gene TRBJ2-7; D is perhaps TRBD2 (5 bases). Looked up from germline, CDR1 is LGHNA and CDR2 is YNFKEQ. This CDR3 comprises 15 residues. V shed 3 bases and J shed 3 bases, with 15 bases lying between them. The CDR3 coding sequence is TGTGCCAGCAGCCAGGCATCCGGGAACCTCTACGAGCAGTACTTC. Translating gives CASSQASGNLYEQYF.

This clone was detected only once. This rearrangement joins TRBV29-1 to TRBJ1-5; perhaps TRBD1 as D (5 bases). The CDR3 is 15 residues long. Germline CDR1 is SQVTM and CDR2 is ANQGSEA. Trimming took off 4 bases at V and 0 bases at J, with 13 bases between the two ends. The CDR3 loop is CSVGLGVDSNQPQHF. In nucleotides, the CDR3 is TGCAGCGTTGGATTAGGGGTCGATAGCAATCAGCCCCAGCATTTT. Full variable domain (rest looked up from reference TRBV29-1 and TRBJ1-5): SAVISQKPSRDICQRGTSLTIQCQVDSQVTMMFWYRQQPGQSLTLIATANQGSEATYESGFVIDKFPISRPNLTFSTLTVSNMSPEDSSIYLCSVGLGVDSNQPQHFGDGTRLSIL.

This chain's CDR3 is CASSTYSGAGNQPQHF. CDR3 DNA sequence: TGTGCCAGCAGTACCTACAGTGGAGCGGGGAATCAGCCCCAGCATTTT. The V call is TRBV27, the J call TRBJ1-5; no definite D call. Germline CDR1 is MNHEY and CDR2 is SMNVEV (reference sequence). This CDR3 is built from 16 residues. Trimming took 5 bases from V and 4 from J, leaving 18 bases between them.

The V and J genes are TRBV4-3 and TRBJ1-6; the D gene is possibly TRBD1 (5 bases). Germline V lookup: CDR1 LGHNA, CDR2 YSLEER. This CDR3 is built from 15 residues. V was trimmed by 4 bases and J by 7 bases, leaving 14 bases between them. The CDR3 here is CASSPQGGVNSPLHF. CDR3 DNA sequence: TGCGCCAGCAGCCCCCAGGGCGGCGTAAATTCACCCCTCCACTTT.

This rearrangement joins TRBV2 to TRBJ1-3; no firm D call. The germline V gene encodes CDR1 SNHLY and CDR2 FYNNEI. There are 15 residues in the CDR3. V was pared by 5 bases and J by 9 bases, with 20 bases between. The CDR3 DNA is TGTGCCAGCAGTCCGGTAGACATCCTACCCGCCACCATATATTTT. Translated: CASSPVDILPATIYF.

This chain links TRBV7-3 with TRBJ1-1; D might be TRBD1 (6 bases). The V gene's germline CDR1 is SGHTA and CDR2 FQGTGA. CDR3 length: 15 residues. V dropped 4 bases and J dropped 0 bases, with 12 bases sitting between them. The CDR3 loop reads CASSSGAGMNTEAFF. CDR3 in DNA: TGTGCCAGCAGCTCAGGGGCAGGAATGAACACTGAAGCTTTCTTT.

This chain connects TRBV6-5 to TRBJ1-2; no clear D. V dropped 7 bases and J dropped 3 bases, with 15 bases sitting between them. Germline lookup yields CDR1 MNHEY and CDR2 SVGAGI. This CDR3 comprises 14 residues. This chain's CDR3 is CASIGGRADYGYTF. In nucleotides, the CDR3 is TGTGCCAGCATCGGAGGGCGCGCGGACTATGGCTACACCTTC.

The chain employs TRBV7-2 and TRBJ2-7; TRBD2 might be the D (6 bases). The germline V gene has CDR1 SGHTA and CDR2 FQGNSA. This CDR3 spans 15 amino acids. The V gene lost 1 base and the J gene lost 0 bases, with 10 bases spanning the gap. CDR3 loop: CASSLDGGSSYEQYF. The CDR3 DNA is TGTGCCAGCAGCTTAGATGGAGGGTCCTCCTACGAGCAGTACTTC.

This chain joins TRBV19 and TRBJ2-3, with 11 positions matching TRBD2. CDR1 LNHDA and CDR2 SQIVND come from the germline V gene (reference sequence). The length of the CDR3 is 18 residues. Trimming cost V 3 bases and J 4 bases; bases outside gene matches: 12. Here the CDR3 reads CASSISGLAGGRPDTQYF. The CDR3 DNA sequence: TGTGCCAGTAGTATCTCGGGTCTAGCGGGAGGTAGGCCAGATACGCAGTATTTT.

The chain couples TRBV7-2 to TRBJ1-2; perhaps TRBD1 as D (6 bases). The germline gives CDR1 SGHTA, CDR2 FQGNSA. This CDR3 spans 17 amino acids. Between the trimmed V and J ends, which lost 5 bases and 4 bases, there was a span of 23 bases. CDR3 sequence reads: CASSRRTVPSGAYGYTF. CDR3 sequence (DNA): TGTGCCAGCAGCCGCCGGACAGTCCCTAGCGGGGCCTATGGCTACACCTTC.

The CDR3 loop reads CASSQVVRDSNTDTQYF. The DNA of the CDR3 is TGCGCCAGCAGCCAAGTGGTCCGGGACAGCAACACAGATACGCAGTATTTT. The gene calls are TRBV4-1 and TRBJ2-3; TRBD1 matches 7 bases. The ends lost 1 base at V and 2 bases at J; junction bases unmatched: 9. This CDR3 spans 17 amino acids. The germline gives CDR1 MGHRA, CDR2 YSYEKL.

The gene calls are TRBV6-6 and TRBJ2-7; 9 nucleotides match TRBD2. The germline CDR1 and CDR2 sequences are MNHNY and SVGAGI (reference sequence). After removal of 5 bases from V and 4 bases from J, the junction contained 12 bases not matched to a gene. This CDR3 has 16 residues. CDR3 DNA sequence: TGTGCCAGCAGTCCCTCGAAGATAGCGGGAGTGTACGAGCAGTACTTC. Its translation is CASSPSKIAGVYEQYF.

This clone was counted a single time. The V call is TRBV7-2, the J call TRBJ1-1; tentatively, D is TRBD1 (5 bases). Trimming shortened V by 1 base and J by 1 base, and 10 bases separated the two germline ends. CDR1 SGHTA and CDR2 FQGNSA come from the germline V gene. The CDR3 extends over 15 amino acids. The CDR3 coding sequence is TGTGCCAGCAGCTTAGTTCCGGGGGAGAACACTGAAGCTTTCTTT. It encodes CASSLVPGENTEAFF.

J is TRBJ1-2 and V is TRBV7-2; 7 positions agree with TRBD1. The V gene's germline CDR1 is SGHTA and CDR2 FQGNSA. The J segment lost 8 bases and the V segment lost 1 base, leaving 7 bases of the junction unmatched. The CDR3 consists of 14 residues. CDR3 sequence (DNA): TGTGCCAGCAGCTTAGTGGAGGGGGCAGACGGCTACACCTTC. Its translation: CASSLVEGADGYTF.

In this sample, this clone turned up once. The rearrangement joins TRBV19 to TRBJ2-1; D may be TRBD2 (5 bases). The CDR3 is 14 amino acids. With 7 bases removed from V and 5 bases from J, the gap between germline ends came to 15 bases. CDR1 LNHDA and CDR2 SQIVND come from the germline V gene (reference sequence). The CDR3, as DNA: TGTGCCAGTACTCGGGCTAGCAGTAACAATGAGCAGTTCTTC. It translates to CASTRASSNNEQFF.

The V and J genes are TRBV7-2 and TRBJ2-6; D not certain. V gave up 8 bases and J gave up 2 bases, with 13 bases separating them. Germline V gene data show CDR1 as SGHTA and CDR2 as FQGNSA. The CDR3 runs 15 residues. The CDR3 loop reads CASGPSVAGANVLTF. Written as DNA, the CDR3 is TGTGCCAGCGGGCCTTCGGTTGCTGGGGCCAACGTCCTGACTTTC.